The present T cell receptor (beta chain) was sequenced within a study of cytomegalovirus exposure and HLA in healthy donors. About this clone itself: What it recognizes is unknown.

Germline-derived CDR1 and CDR2 are SGDLS and YYNGEE. V shed 0 bases, J shed 5 bases, and the junction held 8 bases outside the gene matches. The CDR3 is 15 amino acids. Study observations and caveats: The productive fraction for most TCR beta V segments was about 87% or about 30% in an earlier analysis. Highly shared sequence variants in one cluster were likely a sequencing artifact. Indistinguishability led to the exclusion of some V segments, TRBV6-2 and TRBV6-3 included.

60 Vbeta and 13 Jbeta primers were used in PCR. Repertoires were generated with immunoSEQ multiplex PCR, while TCRdb's copy carries only in-frame clones and drops some. Of fewer than 180,000 clones listed, roughly 63% are singletons. Healthy bone marrow donors made up the donors. J is TRBJ2-7 and V is TRBV9; 7 nucleotides line up with TRBD2. The sequence derives from a woman in her fifties or sixties in good health and CMV-seropositive. Sequenced sample: PBMCs. CDR3: CASSVGGGSLNEQYF. Here the CDR3 DNA reads TGTGCCAGCAGCGTAGGGGGCGGGAGTCTGAACGAGCAGTACTTC.